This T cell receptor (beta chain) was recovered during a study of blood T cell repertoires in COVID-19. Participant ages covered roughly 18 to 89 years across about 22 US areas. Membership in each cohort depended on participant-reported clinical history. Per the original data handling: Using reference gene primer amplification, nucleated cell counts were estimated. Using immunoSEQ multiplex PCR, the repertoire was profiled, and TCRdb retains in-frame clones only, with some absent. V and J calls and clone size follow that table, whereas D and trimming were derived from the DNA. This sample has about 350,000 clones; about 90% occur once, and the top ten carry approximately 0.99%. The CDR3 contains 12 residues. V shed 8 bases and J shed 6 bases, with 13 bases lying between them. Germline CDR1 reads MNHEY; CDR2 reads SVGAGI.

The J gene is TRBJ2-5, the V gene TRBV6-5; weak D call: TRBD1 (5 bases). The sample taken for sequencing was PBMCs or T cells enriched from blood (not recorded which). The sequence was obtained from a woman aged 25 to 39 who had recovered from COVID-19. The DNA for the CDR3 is TGTGCCAGCGCGGCAGGGAAACAGACCCAGTACTTC. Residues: CASAAGKQTQYF.